This note documents a single T cell receptor beta chain sequence. This clone showed up just a few times. The antigen this receptor binds is unknown. No clone much larger than this one lies a single base away; base qualities are absent. Other DNA sequences in this specimen translate into the identical CDR3. Each donor gave one peripheral blood draw, averaging roughly 100 mL, which was collected into heparinised tubes. A BD FACSAria II was used to sort naive, central memory, regulatory and stem cell-like memory CD4+ T cells with a panel that included CD45RO, CCR7, CD25, CD127, CD95 and CD27. A purity above 98% was achieved for all sorted populations. PBMCs were separated immediately by Lymphoprep density gradient centrifugation and were stained directly, without being cultured. Samples were stained and sorted in pairs, with one healthy donor and one patient per experiment, so that batch effects were minimized.

The High Capacity cDNA Reverse Transcription Kit was used to reverse transcribe all of the isolated RNA, meaning that expressed TCRB transcripts were what got sequenced. Naive, central memory and regulatory T cell samples underwent deep immunoSEQ sequencing, averaging about 3.57 million total reads per sample. Sorted cells were lysed in RLT buffer and RNA was extracted with DNase-treated RNeasy Micro or Mini kits, depending on cell number. Each cell subset was processed separately to prevent cross-contamination, with patient and healthy donor samples processed together. TCRB sequences were amplified from cDNA with the immunoSEQ multiplex PCR, producing 87-bp fragments spanning the CDR3 region. Sequencing of the amplicons was done on the Illumina HiSeq platform. As for how the authors treated the data: Synthetic template baselines were used to correct PCR bias computationally, reads within Hamming distance 2 were collapsed, and singletons that could not be merged were discarded. Reads were aligned against IMGT so that V, D and J genes, CDR3 length and insertions or deletions at six rearrangement sites could be assigned. Clonotype counts were normalized to sorted cell number within each subset before computing true diversity and Gini coefficients with the tcR R package. The overlap coefficient, calculated on TCRB nucleotide sequences, was used to measure repertoire sharing. Out-of-frame TCRB sequences from naive cells were analyzed as a proxy for the pre-selection repertoire. The source is immuneACCESS, and TCRdb retained only in-frame sequences with V and J called. Part of the clones is not carried over; for the studies checked, unresolved V genes explain less than half of this, and the remainder is unexplained. From that table come the V and J calls and clone size; the DNA was used to work out D and trimming. The sample has 350,000 to 450,000 clones on record, 10% to 15% of them singletons. Together, the top ten hold about 0.01% of the sample.

The germline ends are 7 bases apart after V is trimmed by 0 bases and J by 4 bases. Per the germline V gene, SGDLS is the CDR1 and YYNGEE is the CDR2. The CDR3, cysteine through phenylalanine, is 13 amino acids long. Just the 39-base CDR3 DNA is kept, in frame starting at base 1. This sample was taken from a study of beta chain features in type 1 diabetes (dated by TCRdb to the late 2010s). Describing the broader study: Mean age, gender distribution, total cell number and subset yield were not different between patients and healthy donors. In the study, TCRB repertoires of sorted circulating CD4+ T cell subsets from recently diagnosed type 1 diabetes patients were compared with those of matched healthy donors. Regulatory and stem cell-like memory subsets were isolated from only 8 patients and roughly 8 healthy donors, whereas naive and central memory subsets came from all 28 donors. A total of about 100 million sorted cells were examined across all samples, and RNA yield correlated strongly with the number of cells per subset.

On the study overall, not on this receptor specifically: Because the HLA sub-analyses included only small numbers of individuals, any influence of HLA type on TCRB rearrangement was left unresolved. Because cDNA was sequenced instead of genomic DNA, highly expressing activated cells could be over-represented, though the groups showed no difference in activation or CD3 levels. PCR might favor shorter templates, but patient and control samples were amplified and corrected together, so any skew would affect both groups equally. In all four CD4+ subsets, TCRB CDR3 length was moderately but significantly shorter in type 1 diabetes patients. Fewer insertions and more nucleotide deletions at VDJ recombination sites were observed in patients with type 1 diabetes, implying thymic rearrangement abnormalities. Naive, central memory and regulatory TCRB repertoires appeared to be more alike among patients than among healthy donors.

The origin of this receptor is a woman between 18 and 29 years old with type 1 diabetes. Recombination connected TRBV9 to TRBJ1-2, with the D segment identity uncertain. Source material: naive CD4+ T cells from blood. Per the publication, the cell subset or site label means: true naive CD4+ T cells. Here the CDR3 is given as CASSVVSGYGYTF. The DNA sequence reads TGTGCCAGCAGCGTAGTATCGGGCTATGGCTACACCTTC.